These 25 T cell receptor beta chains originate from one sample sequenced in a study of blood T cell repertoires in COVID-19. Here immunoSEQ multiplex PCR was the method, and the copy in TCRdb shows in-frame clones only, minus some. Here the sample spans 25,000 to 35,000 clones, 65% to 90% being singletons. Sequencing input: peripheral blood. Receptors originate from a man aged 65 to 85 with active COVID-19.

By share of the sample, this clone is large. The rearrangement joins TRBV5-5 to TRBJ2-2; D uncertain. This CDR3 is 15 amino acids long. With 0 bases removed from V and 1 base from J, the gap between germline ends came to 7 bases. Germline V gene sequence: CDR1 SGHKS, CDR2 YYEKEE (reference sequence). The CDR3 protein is CASSLGWQNTGELFF. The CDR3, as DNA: TGTGCCAGCAGCTTGGGGTGGCAGAACACCGGGGAGCTGTTTTTT.

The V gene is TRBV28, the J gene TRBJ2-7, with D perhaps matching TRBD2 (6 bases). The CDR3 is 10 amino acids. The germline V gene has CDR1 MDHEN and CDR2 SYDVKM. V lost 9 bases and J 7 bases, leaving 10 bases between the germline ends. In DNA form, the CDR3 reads TGTGCCAGTGGCCGGGAGGAGCAGTACTTC. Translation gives CASGREEQYF. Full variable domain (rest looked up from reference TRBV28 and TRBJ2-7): DVKVTQSSRYLVKRTGEKVFLECVQDMDHENMFWYRQDPGLGLRLIYFSYDVKMKEKGDIPEGYSVSREKKERFSLILESASTNQTSMYLCASGREEQYFGPGTRLTVT.

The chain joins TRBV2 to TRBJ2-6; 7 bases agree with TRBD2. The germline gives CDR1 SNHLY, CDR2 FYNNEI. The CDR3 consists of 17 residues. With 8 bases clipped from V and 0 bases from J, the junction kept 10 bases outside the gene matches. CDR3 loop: CASGRGRPFSGANVLTF. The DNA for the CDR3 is TGTGCCAGCGGGAGGGGCAGGCCGTTCTCTGGGGCCAACGTCCTGACTTTC.

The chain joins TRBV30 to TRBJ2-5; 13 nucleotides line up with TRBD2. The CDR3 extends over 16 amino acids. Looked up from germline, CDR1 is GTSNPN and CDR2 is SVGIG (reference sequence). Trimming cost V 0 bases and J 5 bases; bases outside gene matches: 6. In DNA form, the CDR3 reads TGTGCCTGGAGTGTACTAGCGGGAGGGCCCAGTGAGACCCAGTACTTC. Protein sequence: CAWSVLAGGPSETQYF.

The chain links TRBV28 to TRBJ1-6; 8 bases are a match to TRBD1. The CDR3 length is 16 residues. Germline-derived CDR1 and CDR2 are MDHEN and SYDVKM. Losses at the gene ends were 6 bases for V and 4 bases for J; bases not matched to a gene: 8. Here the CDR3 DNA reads TGTGCCAGCAGGAGATCAGGGGGCTCTTATAATTCACCCCTCCACTTT. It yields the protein CASRRSGGSYNSPLHF.

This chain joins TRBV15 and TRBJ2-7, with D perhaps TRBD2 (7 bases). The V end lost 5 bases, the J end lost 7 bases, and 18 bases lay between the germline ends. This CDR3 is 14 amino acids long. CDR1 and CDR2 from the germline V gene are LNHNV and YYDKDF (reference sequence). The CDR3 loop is CATSLSGGAVEQYF. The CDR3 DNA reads TGTGCCACCAGCCTATCTGGGGGGGCGGTGGAGCAGTACTTC.

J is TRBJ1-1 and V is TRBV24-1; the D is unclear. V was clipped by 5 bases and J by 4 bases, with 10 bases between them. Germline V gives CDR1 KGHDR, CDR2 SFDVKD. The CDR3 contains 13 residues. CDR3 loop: CATSGGRSTEAFF. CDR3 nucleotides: TGTGCCACCAGTGGAGGGAGGAGCACTGAAGCTTTCTTT.

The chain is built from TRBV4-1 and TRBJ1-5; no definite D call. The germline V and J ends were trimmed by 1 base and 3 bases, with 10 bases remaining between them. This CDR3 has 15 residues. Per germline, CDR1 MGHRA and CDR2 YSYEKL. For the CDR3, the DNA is TGCGCCAGCAGCCAAGTGTACGGTTACAATCAGCCCCAGCATTTT. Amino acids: CASSQVYGYNQPQHF.

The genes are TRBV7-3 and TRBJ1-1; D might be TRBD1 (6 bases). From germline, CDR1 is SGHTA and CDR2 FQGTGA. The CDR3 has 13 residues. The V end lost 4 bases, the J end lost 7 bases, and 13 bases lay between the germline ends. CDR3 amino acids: CASSSLGGSEAFF. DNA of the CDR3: TGTGCCAGCAGCTCCCTAGGGGGAAGTGAAGCTTTCTTT.

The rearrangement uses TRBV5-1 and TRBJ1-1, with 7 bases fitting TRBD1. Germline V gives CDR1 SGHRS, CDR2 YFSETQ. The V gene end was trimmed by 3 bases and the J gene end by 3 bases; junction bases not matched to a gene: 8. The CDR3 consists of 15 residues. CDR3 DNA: TGCGCCAGCAGCTCCTACAGGGGCCCCTACACTGAAGCTTTCTTT. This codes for CASSSYRGPYTEAFF.

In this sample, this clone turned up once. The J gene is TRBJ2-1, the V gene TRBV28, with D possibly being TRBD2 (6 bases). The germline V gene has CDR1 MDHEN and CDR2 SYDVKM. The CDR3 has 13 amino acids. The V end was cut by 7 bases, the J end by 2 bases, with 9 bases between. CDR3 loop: CASTGAPYNEQFF. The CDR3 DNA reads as TGTGCCAGCACGGGAGCTCCCTACAATGAGCAGTTCTTC.

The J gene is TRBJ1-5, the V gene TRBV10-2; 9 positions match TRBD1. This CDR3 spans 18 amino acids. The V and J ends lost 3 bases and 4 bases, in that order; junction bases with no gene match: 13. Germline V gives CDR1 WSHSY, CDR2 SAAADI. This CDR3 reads CASSDGLTGGARNQPQHF. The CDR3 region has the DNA TGCGCCAGCAGTGATGGTTTAACAGGGGGCGCGAGAAATCAGCCCCAGCATTTT.

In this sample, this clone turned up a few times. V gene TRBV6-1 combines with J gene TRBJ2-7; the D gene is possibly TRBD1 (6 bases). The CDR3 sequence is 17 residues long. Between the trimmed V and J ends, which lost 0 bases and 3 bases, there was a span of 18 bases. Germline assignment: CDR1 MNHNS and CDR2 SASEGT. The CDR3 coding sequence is TGTGCCAGCAGTGAAGCGCTTCGGGCAGGGGTTTTCTACGAGCAGTACTTC. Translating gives CASSEALRAGVFYEQYF.

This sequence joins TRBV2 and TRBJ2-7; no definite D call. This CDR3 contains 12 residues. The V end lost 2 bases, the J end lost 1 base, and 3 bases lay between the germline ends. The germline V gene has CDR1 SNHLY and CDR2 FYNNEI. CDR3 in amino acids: CASSETSYEQYF. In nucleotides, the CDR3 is TGTGCCAGCAGTGAAACTTCCTACGAGCAGTACTTC.

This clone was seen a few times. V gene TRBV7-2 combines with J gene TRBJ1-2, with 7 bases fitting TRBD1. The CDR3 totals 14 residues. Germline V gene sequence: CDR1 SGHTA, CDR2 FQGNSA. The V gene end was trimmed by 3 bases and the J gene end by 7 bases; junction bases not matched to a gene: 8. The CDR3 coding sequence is TGTGCCAGCAGCTTGGGCCAGGGGGGACGTGGCTACACCTTC. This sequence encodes CASSLGQGGRGYTF.

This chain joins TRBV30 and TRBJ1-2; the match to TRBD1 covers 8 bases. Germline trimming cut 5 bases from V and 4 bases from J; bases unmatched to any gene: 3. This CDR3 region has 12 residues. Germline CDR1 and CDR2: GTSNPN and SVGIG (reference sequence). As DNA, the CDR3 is TGTGCCTGGGGACAGGGCGGCTATGGCTACACCTTC. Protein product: CAWGQGGYGYTF.

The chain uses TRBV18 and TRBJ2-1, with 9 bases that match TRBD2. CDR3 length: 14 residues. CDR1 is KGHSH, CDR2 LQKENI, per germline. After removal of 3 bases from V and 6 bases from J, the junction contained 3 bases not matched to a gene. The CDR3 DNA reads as TGTGCCAGCTCACCGAAACTAGCGGGCAATGAGCAGTTCTTC. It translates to CASSPKLAGNEQFF.

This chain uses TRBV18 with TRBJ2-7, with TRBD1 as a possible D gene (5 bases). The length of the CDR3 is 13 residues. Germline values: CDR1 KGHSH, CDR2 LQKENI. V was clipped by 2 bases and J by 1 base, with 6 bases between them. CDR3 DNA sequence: TGTGCCAGCTCACCAGGGGCGTCCTACGAGCAGTACTTC. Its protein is CASSPGASYEQYF.

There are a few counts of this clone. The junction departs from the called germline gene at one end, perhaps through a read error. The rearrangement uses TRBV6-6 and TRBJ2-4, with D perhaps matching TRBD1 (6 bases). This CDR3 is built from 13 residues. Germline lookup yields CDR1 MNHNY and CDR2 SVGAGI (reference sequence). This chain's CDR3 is CASRPRTGTPTDF. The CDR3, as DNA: TGTGCCAGCAGGCCTAGAACCGGGACACCGACCGACTTC.

The CDR3 loop is CASSLGRRDEQYF. CDR3 DNA sequence: TGTGCCAGCAGCTTGGGTAGGAGGGACGAGCAGTACTTC. The V call is TRBV13, the J call TRBJ2-7, with D perhaps matching TRBD2 (6 bases). Per the germline V gene, CDR1 is PRHDT and CDR2 is FYEKMQ (reference sequence). The CDR3 spans 13 residues. V was cut by 3 bases and J by 5 bases, with 11 bases left in between.

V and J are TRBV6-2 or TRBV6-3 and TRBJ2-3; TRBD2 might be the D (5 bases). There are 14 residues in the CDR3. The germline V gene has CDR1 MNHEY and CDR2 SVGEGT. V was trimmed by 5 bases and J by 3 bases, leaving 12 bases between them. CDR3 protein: CASSRTRQTDTQYF. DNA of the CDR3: TGTGCCAGCAGTCGGACTCGCCAGACAGATACGCAGTATTTT.

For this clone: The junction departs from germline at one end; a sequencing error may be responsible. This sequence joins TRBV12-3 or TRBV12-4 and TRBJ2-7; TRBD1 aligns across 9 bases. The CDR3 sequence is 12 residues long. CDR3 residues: CASSTTGGVFHF. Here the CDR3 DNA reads TGTGCCAGCAGCACAACAGGGGGCGTTTTCCACTTC.

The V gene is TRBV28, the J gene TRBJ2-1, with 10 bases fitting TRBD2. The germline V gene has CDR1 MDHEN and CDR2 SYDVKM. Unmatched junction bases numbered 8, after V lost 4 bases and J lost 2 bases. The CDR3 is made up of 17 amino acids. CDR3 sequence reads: CASSSPSGSGPYNEQFF. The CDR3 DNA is TGTGCCAGCAGTTCCCCTAGCGGGAGTGGGCCCTACAATGAGCAGTTCTTC.

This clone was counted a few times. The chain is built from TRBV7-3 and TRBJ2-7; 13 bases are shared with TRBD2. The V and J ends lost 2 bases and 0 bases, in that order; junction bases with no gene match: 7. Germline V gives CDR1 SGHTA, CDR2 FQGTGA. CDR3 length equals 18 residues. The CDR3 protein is CASSLYGLAGVSSYEQYF. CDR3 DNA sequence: TGTGCCAGCAGCTTATATGGACTAGCGGGAGTCAGCTCCTACGAGCAGTACTTC.

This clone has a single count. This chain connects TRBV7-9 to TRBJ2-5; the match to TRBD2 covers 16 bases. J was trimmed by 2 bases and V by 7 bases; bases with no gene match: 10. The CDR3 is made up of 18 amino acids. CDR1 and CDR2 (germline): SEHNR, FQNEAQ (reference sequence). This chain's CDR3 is CASNQGTSGRALQETQYF. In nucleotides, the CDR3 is TGTGCCAGCAACCAAGGGACTAGCGGGAGGGCCCTACAAGAGACCCAGTACTTC.